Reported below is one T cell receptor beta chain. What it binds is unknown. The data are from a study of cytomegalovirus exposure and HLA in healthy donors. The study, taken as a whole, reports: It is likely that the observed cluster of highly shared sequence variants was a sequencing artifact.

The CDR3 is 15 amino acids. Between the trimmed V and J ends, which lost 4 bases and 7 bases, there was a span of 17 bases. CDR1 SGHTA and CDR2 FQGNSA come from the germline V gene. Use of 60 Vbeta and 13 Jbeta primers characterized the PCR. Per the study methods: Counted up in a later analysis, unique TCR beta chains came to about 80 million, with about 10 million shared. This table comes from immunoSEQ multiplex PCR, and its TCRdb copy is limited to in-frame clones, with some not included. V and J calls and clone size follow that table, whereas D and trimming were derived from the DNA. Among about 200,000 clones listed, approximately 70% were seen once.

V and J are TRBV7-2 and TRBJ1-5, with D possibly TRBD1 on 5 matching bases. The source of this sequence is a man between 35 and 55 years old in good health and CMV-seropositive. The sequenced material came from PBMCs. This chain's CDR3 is CASSWDSLEGQPQHF. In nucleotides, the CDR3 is TGTGCCAGCAGCTGGGACTCTCTCGAGGGACAGCCCCAGCATTTT.